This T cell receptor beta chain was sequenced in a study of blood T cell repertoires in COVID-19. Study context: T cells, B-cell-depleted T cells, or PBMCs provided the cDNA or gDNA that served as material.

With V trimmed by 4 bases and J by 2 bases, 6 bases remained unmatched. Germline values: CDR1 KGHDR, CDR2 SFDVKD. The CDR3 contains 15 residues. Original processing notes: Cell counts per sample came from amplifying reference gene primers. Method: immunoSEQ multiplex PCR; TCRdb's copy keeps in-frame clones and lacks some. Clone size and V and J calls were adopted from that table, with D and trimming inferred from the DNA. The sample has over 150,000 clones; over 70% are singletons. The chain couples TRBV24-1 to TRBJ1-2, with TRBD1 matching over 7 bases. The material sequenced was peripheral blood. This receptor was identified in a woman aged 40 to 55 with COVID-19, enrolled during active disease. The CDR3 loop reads CATSDTRRGNYGYTF. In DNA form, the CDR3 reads TGTGCCACCAGTGACACCCGCAGGGGGAACTATGGCTACACCTTC.